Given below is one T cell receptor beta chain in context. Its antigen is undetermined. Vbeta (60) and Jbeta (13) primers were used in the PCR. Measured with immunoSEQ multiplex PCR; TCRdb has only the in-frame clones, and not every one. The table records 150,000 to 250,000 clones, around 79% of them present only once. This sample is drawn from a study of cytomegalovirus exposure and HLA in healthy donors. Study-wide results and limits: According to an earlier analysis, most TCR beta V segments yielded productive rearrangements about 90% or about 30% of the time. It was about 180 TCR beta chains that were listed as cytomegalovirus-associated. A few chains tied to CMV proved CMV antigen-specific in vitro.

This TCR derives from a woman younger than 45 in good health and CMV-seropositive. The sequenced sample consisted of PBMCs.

CDR3: CASSLTVQAGGYNEQFF. The CDR3 DNA follows: TGTGCCAGCAGCTTAACGGTGCAAGCGGGAGGGTACAATGAGCAGTTCTTC. V gene TRBV11-2 combines with J gene TRBJ2-1, with 10 nucleotides matching TRBD2. The length of the CDR3 is 17 residues. Germline CDR1 and CDR2: SGHAT and FQNNGV. V was clipped by 2 bases and J by 4 bases; unmatched bases: 8.